The rows below give T cell receptor beta chains drawn from one sample of a study of T cells in localized non-small cell lung cancer. This table comes from immunoSEQ multiplex PCR, and its TCRdb copy is limited to in-frame clones, with some not included. The sample gives over 50,000 clones, roughly 83% of which show up once; 17% is in the top ten. The sequences come from peripheral blood mononuclear cells, collected before any cancer treatment. These receptors came from a man aged 35-75 years with stage III lung adenocarcinoma. The CDR3 runs from the conserved cysteine through the conserved F or W. The D gene is left open where the match is weak. Clone sizes are given selectively: once, few, many, or a class where the clone is expanded.

J gene,D gene,V gene,clone size,CDR3 protein,CDR3 DNA
TRBJ2-6,.,TRBV7-2,once,CASSFRGGGPRANVLTF,TGTGCCAGCAGCTTTCGAGGTGGGGGACCCAGGGCCAACGTCCTGACTTTC
TRBJ2-2,TRBD2,TRBV4-1,.,CASSHQTSGAPNTGELFF,TGCGCCAGCAGCCATCAGACTAGCGGGGCCCCGAACACCGGGGAGCTGTTTTTT
TRBJ1-4,TRBD1,TRBV7-6,.,CASSQGGENEKLFF,TGTGCCAGCAGCCAGGGGGGTGAGAATGAAAAACTGTTTTTT
TRBJ1-1,.,TRBV5-1,.,CASSFRTMNTEAFF,TGCGCCAGCAGCTTCCGGACAATGAACACTGAAGCTTTCTTT
TRBJ1-2,.,TRBV9,.,CASSAGSGYGYTF,TGTGCCAGCAGCGCCGGATCGGGCTATGGCTACACCTTC
TRBJ2-7,TRBD2,TRBV4-1,medium-sized,CASSQEAGRTGPKGEQYF,TGCGCCAGCAGCCAAGAAGCGGGACGAACGGGACCTAAAGGGGAGCAGTACTTC
TRBJ1-5,TRBD1,TRBV18,.,CASSPGQGNQPQHF,TGTGCCAGCTCGCCGGGACAGGGGAATCAGCCCCAGCATTTT
TRBJ2-1,TRBD2,TRBV5-4,.,CASSASGGPSSYNEQFF,TGTGCCAGCAGCGCATCGGGGGGTCCTTCGTCCTACAATGAGCAGTTCTTC
TRBJ2-5,TRBD2,TRBV6-6,.,CASSPTSAQETQYF,TGTGCCAGCAGCCCGACTAGCGCCCAAGAGACCCAGTACTTC
TRBJ2-1,.,TRBV5-6,.,CASSLGHDTYYNEQFF,TGTGCCAGCAGCTTAGGTCATGACACTTACTACAATGAGCAGTTCTTC
TRBJ2-1,TRBD2,TRBV19,.,CASRMTSGNEQFF,TGTGCCAGTAGGATGACTAGCGGCAATGAGCAGTTCTTC
TRBJ2-2,TRBD1,TRBV15,.,CATSRDRGPGELFF,TGTGCCACCAGCAGGGACAGGGGGCCCGGGGAGCTGTTTTTT